What follows are 25 T cell receptor beta chains derived from one specimen sequenced in a study of T cell responses to AZD1222 COVID-19 vaccine. Sequencing was performed with immunoSEQ multiplex PCR; in TCRdb, only in-frame clones are kept and a portion is missing. The top ten hold about 5% of the sample, which has about 110,000 clones, 85% to 90% seen once. The sample consisted of peripheral blood, taken on day 0 of AZD1222 vaccination. The origin of the receptors is an adult in good health.

The genes are TRBV19 and TRBJ2-1, with a possible D match to TRBD1 (5 bases). V was cut by 3 bases and J by 9 bases, with 12 bases left in between. The CDR3 runs to 13 residues. Germline CDR1 and CDR2: LNHDA and SQIVND (reference sequence). CDR3 DNA: TGTGCCAGTAGTATCGGCAGGGTAGGTGAGCAGTTCTTC. Amino acid sequence: CASSIGRVGEQFF.

This clone was observed a handful of times. The V call is TRBV6-2 or TRBV6-3, the J call TRBJ1-2; the D gene is possibly TRBD1 (5 bases). This CDR3 is 14 amino acids long. From germline, CDR1 is MNHEY and CDR2 SVGEGT. Trimming took off 0 bases at V and 5 bases at J, with 10 bases between the two ends. The CDR3 sequence: CASSYSAGRYGYTF. The CDR3 DNA reads as TGTGCCAGCAGTTACTCGGCAGGGCGGTATGGCTACACCTTC.

This sequence joins TRBV5-6 and TRBJ1-2; D gene unclear. Between the trimmed V and J ends, which lost 2 bases and 4 bases, there was a span of 9 bases. The CDR3 runs 13 residues. The V gene's germline CDR1 is SGHDT and CDR2 YYEEEE. The CDR3: CASSFIASYGYTF. The CDR3 nucleotides are TGTGCCAGCAGCTTTATTGCCAGCTATGGCTACACCTTC.

The rearrangement uses TRBV5-8 and TRBJ1-5; D gene ambiguous. This CDR3 comprises 13 residues. V lost 3 bases and J lost 2, with 6 bases in between. Germline CDR1 is SGHTS and CDR2 is YDEGEE. CDR3 coding DNA: TGTGCCAGCAGCTGGGCCCGCAATCAGCCCCAGCATTTT. This encodes CASSWARNQPQHF.

The CDR3 region has the DNA TGTGCCAGCAGTTCCCGACAGGGGGCAACAGGAAACACCATATATTTT. It is translated as CASSSRQGATGNTIYF. This chain uses TRBV6-5 with TRBJ1-3; the match to TRBD1 covers 10 bases. In germline, CDR1 is MNHEY, CDR2 SVGAGI. The CDR3 consists of 16 residues. Germline trimming cut 4 bases from V and 4 bases from J; bases unmatched to any gene: 7.

The rearrangement uses TRBV7-2 and TRBJ1-1; 7 positions match TRBD1. V shed 5 bases, J shed 4 bases, and the junction held 10 bases outside the gene matches. CDR1 and CDR2 (germline): SGHTA, FQGNSA. There are 15 residues in the CDR3. CDR3 amino acids: CASSPPRQGGTEAFF. CDR3 in DNA: TGTGCCAGCAGCCCTCCCCGACAGGGAGGCACTGAAGCTTTCTTT.

This rearrangement joins TRBV3-1 (or the pseudogene TRBV3-2) to TRBJ2-3, with TRBD1 matching over 7 bases. V was pared by 0 bases and J by 3 bases, with 0 bases of the junction left unmatched. The CDR3 runs to 14 residues. Germline-derived CDR1 and CDR2 are LGHDT and YNNKEL (reference sequence). CDR3 amino acids: CASSQDRGTDTQYF. The CDR3 DNA reads TGTGCCAGCAGCCAAGACAGGGGGACAGATACGCAGTATTTT.

This clone is a singleton in its sample. This chain links TRBV19 with TRBJ2-7; 8 bases are a match to TRBD2. Germline lookup yields CDR1 LNHDA and CDR2 SQIVND (reference sequence). The CDR3 has 15 amino acids. Trimming removed 6 bases from V and 1 base from J; junction bases left unmatched: 8. CDR3 residues: CASRADTSGSYEQYF. DNA of the CDR3: TGTGCCAGTAGGGCCGACACTAGCGGATCCTACGAGCAGTACTTC.

J is TRBJ2-7 and V is TRBV19; maybe TRBD2 (5 bases). The CDR3 contains 12 residues. Looked up from germline, CDR1 is LNHDA and CDR2 is SQIVND (reference sequence). Trimming left V 8 bases short and J 0 bases short, with 8 bases between. The CDR3 bases are TGTGCCAGTGGGGAGAGCTCCTACGAGCAGTACTTC. It codes for CASGESSYEQYF.

The CDR3 sequence is CASSSYYGYTF. CDR3 DNA: TGTGCCAGCAGTTCTTACTATGGCTACACCTTC. This chain connects TRBV28 to TRBJ1-2; D is uncertain. The CDR3 runs 11 residues. Germline V CDR1 and CDR2: MDHEN, SYDVKM. V dropped 4 bases and J dropped 3 bases, with 3 bases sitting between them.

The rearrangement links TRBV6-5 to TRBJ2-7; D is possibly TRBD1 (5 bases). This CDR3 region has 16 residues. In germline, CDR1 is MNHEY, CDR2 SVGAGI. Trimming took 0 bases from V and 7 from J, leaving 19 bases between them. The CDR3 DNA follows: TGTGCCAGCAGTTACTCTCCGAGACAGACCACTGGGGAGCAGTACTTC. It specifies CASSYSPRQTTGEQYF.

The chain joins TRBV19 to TRBJ1-4, with D possibly being TRBD1 (6 bases). Germline V lookup: CDR1 LNHDA, CDR2 SQIVND (reference sequence). V lost 10 bases and J 2 bases, leaving 14 bases between the germline ends. The CDR3 totals 14 residues. CDR3 loop: CATQGGATNEKLFF. DNA for the CDR3: TGTGCCACTCAAGGGGGGGCTACTAATGAAAAACTGTTTTTT.

The genes are TRBV20-1 and TRBJ2-7; D not resolved. The V end was cut by 3 bases, the J end by 2 bases, with 5 bases between. This CDR3 spans 11 amino acids. Germline-derived CDR1 and CDR2 are DFQATT and SNEGSKA (reference sequence). CDR3 bases: TGCAGTGCTAGTTTAACCTACGAGCAGTACTTC. The encoded protein is CSASLTYEQYF.

The chain employs TRBV5-1 and TRBJ2-7; tentatively, D is TRBD2 (7 bases). Germline CDR1 SGHRS, CDR2 YFSETQ. Trimming cost V 9 bases and J 3 bases, with 16 bases left between them. The CDR3 is 13 residues long. CDR3 protein: CATRGGHNYEQYF. CDR3 DNA sequence: TGCGCCACCCGCGGGGGACATAACTACGAGCAGTACTTC. The variable domain in full, with the rest retrieved from reference TRBV5-1 and TRBJ2-7, is KAGVTQTPRYLIKTRGQQVTLSCSPISGHRSVSWYQQTPGQGLQFLFEYFSETQRNKGNFPGRFSGRQFSNSRSEMNVSTLELGDSALYLCATRGGHNYEQYFGPGTRLTVT.

The CDR3 DNA follows: TGTGCCAGCAGTGACGGTTCTGGGGGTCGGGAGACCCAGTACTTC. Translating it yields CASSDGSGGRETQYF. This sequence joins TRBV6-1 and TRBJ2-5; either TRBD1 or TRBD2 may supply D (5 bases each). The germline V and J ends were trimmed by 3 bases and 5 bases, with 16 bases remaining between them. CDR1 MNHNS and CDR2 SASEGT come from the germline V gene. The CDR3 has 15 residues.

The rearrangement joins TRBV10-2 to TRBJ1-3; no definite D call. V was trimmed by 2 bases and J by 1 base, leaving 6 bases between them. The CDR3 consists of 14 residues. Looked up from germline, CDR1 is WSHSY and CDR2 is SAAADI. The CDR3 sequence is CASSEARSGNTIYF. Here the CDR3 DNA reads TGCGCCAGCAGTGAGGCTCGTTCTGGAAACACCATATATTTT.

The chain has TRBV29-1 and TRBJ1-1, with D hard to call. Germline V gene lookup returns CDR1 SQVTM and CDR2 ANQGSEA. CDR3 length equals 13 residues. V was shortened by 7 bases and J by 1 base, with 13 bases between the two germline ends. CDR3 loop: CSAERHPNTEAFF. The CDR3 DNA follows: TGCAGCGCGGAGAGACACCCGAACACTGAAGCTTTCTTT.

This clone was seen once. DNA for the CDR3: TGTGCCAGCAGTTCCCGACAGGGTGGTGGCAATGAGCAGTTCTTC. It codes for CASSSRQGGGNEQFF. V is TRBV6-5 and J is TRBJ2-1; TRBD1 aligns across 7 bases. The CDR3 covers 15 residues. The germline gives CDR1 MNHEY, CDR2 SVGAGI. V was clipped by 4 bases and J by 6 bases; unmatched bases: 9.

This clone turned up a few times. This rearrangement joins TRBV19 to TRBJ1-3, with a possible D match to TRBD1 (5 bases). CDR3 length: 14 residues. Trimming took off 6 bases at V and 4 bases at J, with 13 bases between the two ends. The V gene's germline CDR1 is LNHDA and CDR2 SQIVND (reference sequence). The CDR3 DNA reads as TGTGCCAGTAGGGCCGGGGGAACCGGAAACACCATATATTTT. It codes for CASRAGGTGNTIYF.

The chain has TRBV5-1 and TRBJ2-3; 10 bases line up with TRBD1. The CDR3 sequence is 14 residues long. The V segment lost 3 bases and the J segment 6 bases; nucleotides outside the gene matches: 4. CDR1 and CDR2 from the germline V gene are SGHRS and YFSETQ. CDR3 DNA: TGCGCCAGCAGCTCGGGACAGGGGTCCGATACGCAGTATTTT. Residues: CASSSGQGSDTQYF.

The chain carries TRBV3-1 (or the pseudogene TRBV3-2) and TRBJ2-7; D is possibly TRBD1 or TRBD2 (5 bases each). The V gene's germline CDR1 is LGHDT and CDR2 YNNKEL (reference sequence). The germline V and J ends were trimmed by 0 bases and 5 bases, with 17 bases remaining between them. This CDR3 has 16 residues. CDR3 protein: CASSQDWGRSVHEQYF. The DNA for the CDR3 is TGTGCCAGCAGCCAAGATTGGGGGAGATCGGTCCACGAGCAGTACTTC.

The rearrangement uses TRBV19 and TRBJ1-4; 7 bases are shared with TRBD1. Germline CDR1 and CDR2: LNHDA and SQIVND (reference sequence). V was clipped by 7 bases and J by 5 bases; unmatched bases: 7. CDR3 size: 14 residues. This CDR3 is CASTSDRLNEKLFF. CDR3 sequence (DNA): TGTGCCAGTACCTCGGACAGGTTAAATGAAAAACTGTTTTTT.

The chain recombines TRBV4-1 with TRBJ2-2, with a weak D call TRBD2 (5 bases). From germline, CDR1 is MGHRA and CDR2 YSYEKL. V lost 0 bases and J lost 7, with 12 bases in between. The CDR3 totals 15 residues. The CDR3 loop is CASSQDHGVVGELFF. The CDR3 nucleotides are TGCGCCAGCAGCCAAGATCACGGGGTTGTCGGGGAGCTGTTTTTT.

The chain employs TRBV5-4 and TRBJ2-3; D is ambiguous. Germline CDR1 and CDR2: SGHNT and YYREEE (reference sequence). The length of the CDR3 is 16 residues. The V gene lost 2 bases and the J gene lost 2 bases, with 15 bases spanning the gap. This chain's CDR3 is CASSLKINSFTDTQYF. CDR3 bases: TGTGCCAGCAGCTTAAAAATAAACAGCTTCACAGATACGCAGTATTTT.

This chain uses TRBV5-1 with TRBJ2-1, with D unresolved. The CDR3 has 15 amino acids. The germline gives CDR1 SGHRS, CDR2 YFSETQ. V dropped 3 bases and J dropped 3 bases, with 13 bases sitting between them. The CDR3 DNA reads as TGCGCCAGCAGCTATCGAGTGGCCGGCTACAATGAGCAGTTCTTC. It encodes CASSYRVAGYNEQFF.